The source of this T cell receptor beta chain is a study of CD8 T cells in Susac syndrome. An input of roughly 0.5 to 1 ug of RNA was subjected to reverse transcription using random hexamers. By means of immunoSEQ multiplex PCR, TCR beta CDR3 spanning 54 Vbeta and 13 Jbeta underwent amplification. MiXCR, applied by TCRdb to the immunoSEQ multiplex PCR reads, yields one record per CDR3 protein. The sample has about 130,000 distinct CDR3 sequences, 91% seen once. The T cells that were sequenced for TCR beta were CD8+ and CD4+ cells from blood. The clonotype comes from a human donor with multiple sclerosis. The sequencing input was CD8+ T cells from PBMCs.

This CDR3 reads CASSLGPAGNTIYF. CDR3 bases: TGTGCCAGCAGCTTAGGACCCGCCGGAAACACCATATATTTT. The J gene is TRBJ1-3, the V gene TRBV13; no definite D call. This CDR3 is 14 amino acids long. CDR1 PRHDT and CDR2 FYEKMQ come from the germline V gene (reference sequence). The V end was cut by 0 bases, the J end by 4 bases, with 7 bases between.